The present T cell receptor (beta chain) was sequenced within a study of cytomegalovirus exposure and HLA in healthy donors. With 4 bases clipped from V and 4 bases from J, the junction kept 4 bases outside the gene matches. Per germline, CDR1 LNHNV and CDR2 YYDKDF (reference sequence). CDR3 length equals 14 residues. In the PCR, 60 Vbeta and 13 Jbeta primers were used. Only in-frame clones appear in the TCRdb table, and some are missing; sequencing was by immunoSEQ multiplex PCR. The sample yields around 210,000 clones, approximately 78% seen once. This clone was counted between two and nine times. The clonotype comes from a woman between 35 and 50 years old in good health and CMV-seronegative. The sequencing sample was made of PBMCs. The rearrangement links TRBV15 to TRBJ2-7; 10 bases match TRBD1. The CDR3 DNA is TGTGCCACCAGCATCGACAGGGGGCTGTACGAGCAGTACTTC. Protein product: CATSIDRGLYEQYF.